This T cell receptor beta chain was profiled in a study of blood T cells in healthy people across ages. This CDR3 spans 14 amino acids. CDR1 is KGHSH, CDR2 LQKENI, per germline. V was trimmed by 1 base and J by 5 bases, leaving 9 bases between them. Together with a sample-barcoded 5' primer, a J-beta primer mix was included in a second PCR lasting roughly 6 to 12 cycles. All cDNA molecules were each tagged by a template-switch adaptor with 12 random nucleotides. Paired-end reads containing CDR3 totaled no fewer than 3 million for each sample. TCRdb recomputed calls from the 5' RACE reads with MiXCR, one row per CDR3 protein. The table has 850,000 to 1,100,000 distinct CDR3 sequences, more than 30% seen once.

This sequence was found in a man aged 18-30 years in good health. V and J are TRBV18 and TRBJ2-1; D ambiguous. The specimen sequenced was blood. This chain's CDR3 is CASSPLDNNNEQFF. CDR3 DNA sequence: TGTGCCAGCTCACCACTTGATAACAACAATGAGCAGTTCTTC.